These 14 T cell receptor beta chains share one sample of origin, sequenced in a study of blood T cell repertoires in COVID-19. Only in-frame clones appear in the TCRdb table, and some are missing; sequencing was by immunoSEQ multiplex PCR. The sample lists approximately 220,000 clones, 83% occurring once. Sequencing input: PBMCs or T cells enriched from blood (not recorded which). The receptors were gathered from a woman in her 50s who had been exposed to COVID-19.

The DNA of the CDR3 is TGTGCCAGCAGTTCAACAGGGGCGCATTCACCCCTCCACTTT. Translating it yields CASSSTGAHSPLHF. The chain recombines TRBV27 with TRBJ1-6; TRBD1 agrees at 7 bases. This CDR3 spans 14 amino acids. Germline CDR1 reads MNHEY; CDR2 reads SMNVEV (reference sequence). Unmatched junction bases numbered 5, after V lost 4 bases and J lost 8 bases.

The genes are TRBV30 and TRBJ2-1; 9 bases agree with TRBD2. The CDR3 loop spans 17 amino acids. Germline V CDR1 and CDR2: GTSNPN, SVGIG (reference sequence). The V and J ends lost 0 bases and 3 bases, in that order; junction bases with no gene match: 9. The CDR3 DNA follows: TGTGCCTGGAGTGTCCAACGGCGGGGGGGGATCTACAATGAGCAGTTCTTC. It specifies CAWSVQRRGGIYNEQFF.

The gene calls are TRBV29-1 and TRBJ2-2; possibly TRBD2 for D (5 bases). With 4 bases removed from V and 3 bases from J, the gap between germline ends came to 18 bases. The CDR3 loop spans 16 amino acids. Per the germline V gene, CDR1 is SQVTM and CDR2 is ANQGSEA. The CDR3 is CSVGGPLLGDTGELFF. The CDR3 coding sequence is TGCAGCGTTGGTGGCCCCCTCCTCGGGGACACCGGGGAGCTGTTTTTT.

Only a few counts were recorded for this clone. The chain links TRBV6-5 to TRBJ1-2, with D maybe TRBD1 (6 bases). Between the trimmed V and J ends, which lost 0 bases and 4 bases, there was a span of 9 bases. Germline V CDR1 and CDR2: MNHEY, SVGAGI. CDR3 length: 14 residues. In DNA, the CDR3 is TGTGCCAGCAGTTACTCGGACAGAGGCTATGGCTACACCTTC. It translates to CASSYSDRGYGYTF.

The chain combines TRBV6-6 with TRBJ1-4; a weak D match, TRBD1 (5 bases). V dropped 10 bases and J dropped 8 bases, with 20 bases sitting between them. This CDR3 comprises 14 residues. Germline CDR1 reads MNHNY; CDR2 reads SVGAGI (reference sequence). The CDR3 coding sequence is TGTGCCACCTACGGGGGGGGGAGTTCGGAAAAACTGTTTTTT. Its protein is CATYGGGSSEKLFF.

With respect to this clone: A read error may account for a junction end that differs from germline. The chain employs TRBV5-4 and TRBJ1-2, with a possible D match to TRBD1 (6 bases). Germline values: CDR1 SGHNT, CDR2 YYREEE (reference sequence). The CDR3 has 16 amino acids. The chain's CDR3 is CASRGGAPPANYGYTF. DNA of the CDR3: TGTGCCAGCAGGGGGGGGGCGCCTCCCGCTAACTATGGCTATACCTTC.

The rearrangement joins TRBV24-1 to TRBJ2-1; 7 positions match TRBD1. The CDR3 extends over 19 amino acids. V lost 2 bases and J lost 5; bases outside the gene matches: 17. CDR1 KGHDR and CDR2 SFDVKD come from the germline V gene. DNA for the CDR3: TGTGCCACCAGTGATTCACGAAGGTGGGAAGGGGGCATGCACAATGAGCAGTTCTTC. This codes for CATSDSRRWEGGMHNEQFF.

The chain has TRBV28 and TRBJ2-5, with D hard to call. The CDR3 runs 13 residues. The germline V and J ends were trimmed by 3 bases and 0 bases, with 5 bases remaining between them. CDR1 and CDR2 (germline): MDHEN, SYDVKM. The CDR3 sequence: CASSFLYQETQYF. The CDR3 DNA sequence: TGTGCCAGCAGTTTCCTCTACCAAGAGACCCAGTACTTC.

This clone was seen once. The rearrangement links TRBV7-2 to TRBJ2-3; 9 bases agree with TRBD2. The V segment lost 1 base and the J segment 2 bases; nucleotides outside the gene matches: 4. CDR1 is SGHTA, CDR2 FQGNSA, per germline. CDR3 length: 16 residues. CDR3 DNA sequence: TGTGCCAGCAGCTTAGGATTAGCGGGGGTCACAGATACGCAGTATTTT. Translating gives CASSLGLAGVTDTQYF.

This chain connects TRBV11-1 to TRBJ2-5; 8 positions agree with TRBD2. Germline CDR1 is SGHAT and CDR2 is FQDESV (reference sequence). V shed 1 base and J 0 bases; nucleotides not matched to a gene: 4. This CDR3 comprises 16 residues. DNA for the CDR3: TGTGCCAGCAGCTTAGGCATAGCGGGGCACCAAGAGACCCAGTACTTC. Translated, it gives CASSLGIAGHQETQYF.

The chain couples TRBV14 to TRBJ2-3; D perhaps matches TRBD2 (6 bases). Trimming pared 4 bases from V and 1 base from J, leaving 18 bases between. The CDR3 length is 17 residues. Germline lookup yields CDR1 SGHDN and CDR2 FVKESK. The CDR3 region is CASSRRAPRQGTDTQYF. In nucleotides, the CDR3 is TGTGCCAGCAGCCGGAGGGCTCCAAGGCAGGGCACAGATACGCAGTATTTT.

The J gene is TRBJ2-1, the V gene TRBV11-2; TRBD2 matches 11 bases. Germline CDR1 SGHAT, CDR2 FQNNGV. V was pared by 5 bases and J by 0 bases, with 3 bases of the junction left unmatched. The CDR3 is made up of 16 amino acids. CDR3 DNA sequence: TGTGCCAGCAGCGTACTAGCGGGGGCCTCCTACAATGAGCAGTTCTTC. Translation gives CASSVLAGASYNEQFF.

The chain couples TRBV4-3 to TRBJ2-7; TRBD2 might be the D (6 bases). Trimming removed 4 bases at V and 2 bases at J, with 15 bases between. The length of the CDR3 is 15 residues. From germline, CDR1 is LGHNA and CDR2 YSLEER. The CDR3 loop is CASSPTAGNPYEQYF. CDR3 coding DNA: TGCGCCAGCAGCCCGACGGCGGGGAACCCCTACGAGCAGTACTTC.

The chain joins TRBV7-2 to TRBJ2-1; D might be TRBD1 (6 bases). V was pared by 5 bases and J by 7 bases, with 18 bases between. Germline CDR1 SGHTA, CDR2 FQGNSA. The CDR3 totals 15 residues. DNA for the CDR3: TGTGCCAGCAGCGCCAGGGGCCCGATTCTAAATGAGCAGTTCTTC. Translated, it gives CASSARGPILNEQFF.